The sample holds a few counts of the clone carrying this T cell receptor beta chain. From the 5' RACE reads, TCRdb called clonotypes with MiXCR, one entry per CDR3 protein. The top ten clones hold around 4% of a sample with 90,000 to 130,000 distinct CDR3 sequences, roughly 12% of them seen once. The germline CDR1 and CDR2 sequences are SQVTM and ANQGSEA. This CDR3 is built from 15 residues. V shed 3 bases and J 7 bases; nucleotides not matched to a gene: 11. This specimen comes from a study of early T cells in non-severe SARS-CoV-2 infection. This chain links TRBV29-1 with TRBJ2-1; 8 nucleotides align to TRBD2. Sequenced here: whole blood, sampled at baseline. This receptor was identified in an adult who was a healthcare worker with PCR-confirmed SARS-CoV-2 infection or an uninfected control (not recorded which). The CDR3 bases are TGCAGCGTTGAGGTAATAGCGGGATTCGCGAATGAGCAGTTCTTC. Protein: CSVEVIAGFANEQFF.